This entry describes one TCR beta chain. What it binds is unknown. This entry is derived from a study of T cells expressing NK-cell markers. In the study overall: TCR beta repertoires came from sorted CD3+CD56+NKG2C+, CD3+CD56+NKG2C- and CD3+CD56-NKG2C+ T cells. Whole-study findings and limits: What remained unclear was the HCMV specificity of expanded NKG2C+ T cell clones. These clonotypes additionally ranked first within the CD3+CD56-NKG2C+ fraction of a few donors.

Following a re-call of the 5' RACE reads, TCRdb has one entry per CDR3 protein and lacks DNA. The sample includes hundreds of thousands of distinct CDR3 sequences. Per the germline V gene, CDR1 is KGHSH and CDR2 is LQKENI. There are 13 residues in the CDR3. V usage is TRBV18 and J usage is TRBJ1-4. Sequencing was done on a sample of blood T cells: a sorted CD56 or NKG2C T cell subset, CD4+ or CD8+ T cells, or bulk PBMC T cells (not recorded which). The clonotype originates from a woman between 18 and 75 years old in good health. This chain's CDR3 is CASSPILGEKLFF.